The source of this TCR beta chain is a study of T cell responses to AZD1222 COVID-19 vaccine. Whole-study findings and limits: Clonal diversity was possibly underestimated; the donors were predominantly white British and more often female.

Turning to this clone: What it binds is not known.

Generated by immunoSEQ multiplex PCR, the TCRdb table keeps only in-frame clones and is missing some. The sample lists about 100,000 clones, about nine tenths occurring once. Losses at the gene ends were 7 bases for V and 2 bases for J; bases not matched to a gene: 7. CDR3 length: 14 amino acids. In germline, CDR1 is SGHTA, CDR2 FQGNSA. The V call is TRBV7-2, the J call TRBJ2-7; 8 nucleotides line up with TRBD1. This sequence originates from an adult in good health. Sequences were derived from peripheral blood, sampled on day 0 of AZD1222 vaccination. The CDR3 DNA follows: TGTGCCAGCACCCAGGGGGCTTATGCCTACGAGCAGTACTTC. Translating it yields CASTQGAYAYEQYF.